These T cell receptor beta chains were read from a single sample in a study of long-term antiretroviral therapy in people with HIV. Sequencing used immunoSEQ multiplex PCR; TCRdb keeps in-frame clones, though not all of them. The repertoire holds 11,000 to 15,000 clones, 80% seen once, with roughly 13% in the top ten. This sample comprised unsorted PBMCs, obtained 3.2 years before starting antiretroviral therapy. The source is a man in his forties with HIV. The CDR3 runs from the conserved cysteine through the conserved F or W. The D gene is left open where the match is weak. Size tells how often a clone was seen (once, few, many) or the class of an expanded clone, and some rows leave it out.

CDR3 DNA: TGTGCCAGCAGCTTGGGGGGGGCCCGCGGGCAGGGGGCTGGCTACACCTTC; CDR3 protein: CASSLGGARGQGAGYTF; D gene: TRBD1; J gene: TRBJ1-2; clone size: .; V gene: TRBV5-4
CDR3 DNA: TGTGCCAGCAGTTACTCCGGACACCTCTCTGGAAACACCATATATTTT; CDR3 protein: CASSYSGHLSGNTIYF; D gene: .; J gene: TRBJ1-3; clone size: once; V gene: TRBV6-5
CDR3 DNA: TGTGCCAGCAGTTTATCGAAGGGGACAGTTTCCTACGAGCAGTACTTC; CDR3 protein: CASSLSKGTVSYEQYF; D gene: TRBD1; J gene: TRBJ2-7; clone size: .; V gene: TRBV27
CDR3 DNA: TGTGCCAGCTCATTTTTATCTCTCCAGCCCCAGCATTTT; CDR3 protein: CASSFLSLQPQHF; D gene: .; J gene: TRBJ1-5; clone size: .; V gene: TRBV6-1
CDR3 DNA: TGTGCCATCAGAGGCGGCGGGGAGAACACTGAAGCTTTCTTT; CDR3 protein: CAIRGGGENTEAFF; D gene: .; J gene: TRBJ1-1; clone size: .; V gene: TRBV10-3
CDR3 DNA: TGTGCCAGTCGGCGGCTCGAGGCAACTAATGAAAAACTGTTTTTT; CDR3 protein: CASRRLEATNEKLFF; D gene: .; J gene: TRBJ1-4; clone size: .; V gene: TRBV19
CDR3 DNA: TGTGCCAGCATAGGGGGAACCGGGGAGCTGTTTTTT; CDR3 protein: CASIGGTGELFF; D gene: .; J gene: TRBJ2-2; clone size: .; V gene: TRBV27
CDR3 DNA: TGCGCCAGCAGCCAAGTCCCGACAGGGGGCGCAAAGAATGAGCAGTTCTTC; CDR3 protein: CASSQVPTGGAKNEQFF; D gene: TRBD1; J gene: TRBJ2-1; clone size: once; V gene: TRBV4-1
CDR3 DNA: TGTGCCAGTAGTATCTTAGCGGGGGGGCCAAATGAGCAGTTCTTC; CDR3 protein: CASSILAGGPNEQFF; D gene: TRBD2; J gene: TRBJ2-1; clone size: .; V gene: TRBV19
CDR3 DNA: TGTGCCAGCAGCCCTATCGGGGGACGGGACACTGAAGCTTTCTTT; CDR3 protein: CASSPIGGRDTEAFF; D gene: .; J gene: TRBJ1-1; clone size: .; V gene: TRBV7-9
CDR3 DNA: TGCGCCAGCAGTGAGTCTTTGGGGGCCCCGATGATGAACACTGAAGCTTTCTTT; CDR3 protein: CASSESLGAPMMNTEAFF; D gene: .; J gene: TRBJ1-1; clone size: .; V gene: TRBV10-2
CDR3 DNA: TGTGCCAGCAGTGAACACCCGCTCTATGGCTACACCTTC; CDR3 protein: CASSEHPLYGYTF; D gene: .; J gene: TRBJ1-2; clone size: .; V gene: TRBV6-1
CDR3 DNA: TGTGCCAGCAGTCCCCCCTCCACAGATACGCAGTATTTT; CDR3 protein: CASSPPSTDTQYF; D gene: .; J gene: TRBJ2-3; clone size: .; V gene: TRBV28
CDR3 DNA: TGTGCCAGTAGTATGAAGGGCACCGGGGAGCTGTTTTTT; CDR3 protein: CASSMKGTGELFF; D gene: .; J gene: TRBJ2-2; clone size: .; V gene: TRBV19
CDR3 DNA: TGTGCCAGCAGCTTGGGGACCGGACACCGGAACACCGGGGAGCTGTTTTTT; CDR3 protein: CASSLGTGHRNTGELFF; D gene: .; J gene: TRBJ2-2; clone size: .; V gene: TRBV5-4
CDR3 DNA: TGTGCCAGTAGTAAAGAGGCTACCCTACTCACAGATACGCAGTATTTT; CDR3 protein: CASSKEATLLTDTQYF; D gene: .; J gene: TRBJ2-3; clone size: .; V gene: TRBV19
CDR3 DNA: TGTGCCATCAGTGACGAGGGGAGGCCCCAGCATTTT; CDR3 protein: CAISDEGRPQHF; D gene: .; J gene: TRBJ1-5; clone size: .; V gene: TRBV10-3
CDR3 DNA: TGTGCCAGCAGCTTGGCCGCGGGGGCCTACGAGCAGTACTTC; CDR3 protein: CASSLAAGAYEQYF; D gene: TRBD2; J gene: TRBJ2-7; clone size: .; V gene: TRBV5-8
CDR3 DNA: TGTGCCAGCAGTCCCTACGGGGGGTACCAAGAGACCCAGTACTTC; CDR3 protein: CASSPYGGYQETQYF; D gene: TRBD2; J gene: TRBJ2-5; clone size: few; V gene: TRBV27
CDR3 DNA: TGCGCCAGCAGCTTGACAGGGTTGACCCCGAGTGAGCAGTTCTTC; CDR3 protein: CASSLTGLTPSEQFF; D gene: .; J gene: TRBJ2-1; clone size: .; V gene: TRBV5-1
CDR3 DNA: TGTGCCAGCAGCCTTCTAACAGCGATCTCTGGAAACACCATATATTTT; CDR3 protein: CASSLLTAISGNTIYF; D gene: .; J gene: TRBJ1-3; clone size: medium-sized; V gene: TRBV5-6
CDR3 DNA: TGTGCCAGCAGCCTTTCGGGGGTTGCTGGAAACACCATATATTTT; CDR3 protein: CASSLSGVAGNTIYF; D gene: .; J gene: TRBJ1-3; clone size: .; V gene: TRBV2
CDR3 DNA: TGTGCCAGTCGGGACAGGGGGATTGAAGAGCAGTACTTC; CDR3 protein: CASRDRGIEEQYF; D gene: TRBD1; J gene: TRBJ2-7; clone size: .; V gene: TRBV19
CDR3 DNA: TGTGCCACCAGCAGAGCGGGGGGCGCGGGGACCGGGGAGCTGTTTTTT; CDR3 protein: CATSRAGGAGTGELFF; D gene: .; J gene: TRBJ2-2; clone size: .; V gene: TRBV15
CDR3 DNA: TGCGCCAGCAGCCCCGGGACCTCGTCTAGCACAGATACGCAGTATTTT; CDR3 protein: CASSPGTSSSTDTQYF; D gene: .; J gene: TRBJ2-3; clone size: .; V gene: TRBV5-1
CDR3 DNA: TGTGCCAGCAGTGCCGGGACAATGAACACCGGGGAGCTGTTTTTT; CDR3 protein: CASSAGTMNTGELFF; D gene: .; J gene: TRBJ2-2; clone size: .; V gene: TRBV6-1
CDR3 DNA: TGTGCCAGTATCGTGACAGGGGGCCACACTGAAGCTTTCTTT; CDR3 protein: CASIVTGGHTEAFF; D gene: TRBD1; J gene: TRBJ1-1; clone size: .; V gene: TRBV19
CDR3 DNA: TGTGCCAGCAGCGTCGACGGGGAAAAACTGTTTTTT; CDR3 protein: CASSVDGEKLFF; D gene: .; J gene: TRBJ1-4; clone size: .; V gene: TRBV13
CDR3 DNA: TGTGCCAGCAGGGCCGGGACAGGGGATAGCGAGACCCAGTACTTC; CDR3 protein: CASRAGTGDSETQYF; D gene: TRBD1; J gene: TRBJ2-5; clone size: .; V gene: TRBV6-6
CDR3 DNA: TGTGCCAGTAGTTTCAGCGGGGGGCCTAACACCGGGGAGCTGTTTTTT; CDR3 protein: CASSFSGGPNTGELFF; D gene: TRBD2; J gene: TRBJ2-2; clone size: .; V gene: TRBV19
CDR3 DNA: TGCGCCAGCAGCCAAGACAGGTCCCGGGACAGGGTCTACAATGAGCAGTTCTTC; CDR3 protein: CASSQDRSRDRVYNEQFF; D gene: TRBD1; J gene: TRBJ2-1; clone size: few; V gene: TRBV4-1
CDR3 DNA: TGCGCCAGCAGCTTGGGGGGACAAAACACCGGGGAGCTGTTTTTT; CDR3 protein: CASSLGGQNTGELFF; D gene: .; J gene: TRBJ2-2; clone size: .; V gene: TRBV5-1
CDR3 DNA: TGTGCCAGCAGCTTCTCAAAGGACGGACCCTACGAGCAGTACTTC; CDR3 protein: CASSFSKDGPYEQYF; D gene: .; J gene: TRBJ2-7; clone size: .; V gene: TRBV5-6
CDR3 DNA: TGTGCCAGCTCACCCGACAGGGGCGGCTACACCTTC; CDR3 protein: CASSPDRGGYTF; D gene: TRBD1; J gene: TRBJ1-2; clone size: .; V gene: TRBV18
CDR3 DNA: TGTGCCAGCATCCGGGGGGCAGGCAACATTCAGTACTTC; CDR3 protein: CASIRGAGNIQYF; D gene: .; J gene: TRBJ2-4; clone size: .; V gene: TRBV6-1
CDR3 DNA: TGTGCCAGCAGCATCACGTCAGGGAGCTCCTATAATTCACCCCTCCACTTT; CDR3 protein: CASSITSGSSYNSPLHF; D gene: .; J gene: TRBJ1-6; clone size: .; V gene: TRBV9
CDR3 DNA: TGTGCCAGCAGCTTAGAGGCCGGCTACGAGCAGTACTTC; CDR3 protein: CASSLEAGYEQYF; D gene: .; J gene: TRBJ2-7; clone size: .; V gene: TRBV7-2
CDR3 DNA: TGTGCTAGTGGACGACAGGGGAACACTGAAGCTTTCTTT; CDR3 protein: CASGRQGNTEAFF; D gene: TRBD1; J gene: TRBJ1-1; clone size: .; V gene: TRBV12-5
CDR3 DNA: TGTGCCAGCAGTGTCCCCGGGACTAGCGGGGGGCCAGGCACCGGGGAGCTGTTTTTT; CDR3 protein: CASSVPGTSGGPGTGELFF; D gene: TRBD2; J gene: TRBJ2-2; clone size: few; V gene: TRBV2
CDR3 DNA: TGTGCCAGCAGCCCCGGCGGCGGCCCCGGGAGTAGCTACACCTTC; CDR3 protein: CASSPGGGPGSSYTF; D gene: .; J gene: TRBJ1-2; clone size: .; V gene: TRBV7-3
CDR3 DNA: TGTGCCAGCAGCCAGGGATACTCTAATCAGCCCCAGCATTTT; CDR3 protein: CASSQGYSNQPQHF; D gene: .; J gene: TRBJ1-5; clone size: .; V gene: TRBV6-1